This T cell receptor delta chain was observed in a study of Vδ1+ human thymocytes. General study points: Despite high sort purity, about 20% of thymic T cell receptor delta sequences were Vdelta2. Thymic TRG and TRD repertoires appeared highly polyclonal, with Gaussian CDR3 length distributions.

RNA was extracted from the cells and then reverse transcribed. Multiplex PCR used pooled V-gene forward primers and a constant-region reverse primer to amplify CDR3s. TCRdb re-called clones from the multiplex PCR reads using CATT. The sample records under 80,000 delta-chain clones, around 30% being singletons. The sorted cells were CD3+ Vdelta1+ Vdelta2- thymocytes from alphabeta-depleted thymus. Looked up from germline, CDR1 is TSWWSYY and CDR2 is QGS. With 5 bases clipped from V and 0 bases from J, the junction kept 16 bases outside the gene matches. The CDR3 contains 20 residues. Points on this clone: As yet, its antigen is unknown.

This TCR was recovered from a boy in the first two years of life who had congenital heart surgery. The chain combines TRDV1 with TRDJ1; TRDD3 agrees at 12 bases. The sample comprised Vdelta1+ gamma-delta thymocytes from the thymus. As for subset: FACS-sorted CD3+ TCRalphabeta- TCRVdelta1+ TCRVdelta2- thymocytes. The CDR3 here is CALGISTGGYRYSYTDKLIF. In DNA, the CDR3 is TGTGCTCTTGGGATAAGTACTGGGGGATACCGATACTCGTACACCGATAAACTCATCTTT.